These 29 T cell receptor beta chains came from one sample sequenced in a study of cytomegalovirus exposure and HLA in healthy donors. Clones were read by immunoSEQ multiplex PCR, and TCRdb kept only the in-frame ones, dropping some. The profile shows around 150,000 clones, roughly nine tenths of them singletons. The sample was PBMCs. These receptors came from a woman between 18 and 29 years old in good health and CMV-seropositive.

V and J are TRBV30 and TRBJ2-7; 16 bases are shared with TRBD2. V lost 3 bases to trimming and J lost 10 bases; unmatched junction nucleotides: 9. This CDR3 has 15 residues. Germline CDR1 is GTSNPN and CDR2 is SVGIG (reference sequence). The CDR3 nucleotides read TGTGCCTGGAGGGGACTAGCGGGAGGGGGAAACGCACAGTACTTC. Its translation: CAWRGLAGGGNAQYF.

V usage is TRBV18 and J usage is TRBJ2-7, with 12 bases fitting TRBD2. V trimming: 3 bases; J trimming: 4 bases; junction bases outside the gene matches: 7. Germline V gene sequence: CDR1 KGHSH, CDR2 LQKENI. This CDR3 region has 16 residues. CDR3 sequence reads: CASSPGPLAGGYEQYF. CDR3 in DNA: TGTGCCAGCTCACCCGGGCCCCTAGCGGGAGGGTACGAGCAGTACTTC.

This clone occurred once. V and J are TRBV11-2 and TRBJ2-7; TRBD2 agrees at 13 bases. The length of the CDR3 is 16 residues. Germline V CDR1 and CDR2: SGHAT, FQNNGV. Germline trimming cut 6 bases from V and 7 bases from J; bases unmatched to any gene: 12. In DNA, the CDR3 is TGTGCCAGCAGACCCGCCGGGACTAGCGGGACTAATGAGCAGTACTTC. Translating gives CASRPAGTSGTNEQYF. Using reference TRBV11-2 and TRBJ2-7 for the parts outside the CDR3, the full variable domain is EAGVAQSPRYKIIEKRQSVAFWCNPISGHATLYWYQQILGQGPKLLIQFQNNGVVDDSQLPKDRFSAERLKGVDSTLKIQPAKLEDSAVYLCASRPAGTSGTNEQYFGPGTRLTVT.

The rearrangement uses TRBV30 and TRBJ2-1, with a tentative D call TRBD2 (6 bases). Germline V lookup: CDR1 GTSNPN, CDR2 SVGIG (reference sequence). The CDR3 spans 14 residues. V was shortened by 2 bases and J by 3 bases, with 11 bases between the two germline ends. CDR3 region: CAWSRGRSYNEQFF. The CDR3 DNA reads TGTGCCTGGAGTCGGGGGAGGAGCTACAATGAGCAGTTCTTC.

The gene calls are TRBV5-8 and TRBJ1-5; TRBD1 matches at 9 bases. In germline, CDR1 is SGHTS, CDR2 YDEGEE. The CDR3 sequence is 17 residues long. V lost 4 bases to trimming and J lost 1 base; unmatched junction nucleotides: 9. The CDR3 coding sequence is TGTGCCAGCAGCCCACGGACAGGGGTATGGAGCAATCAGCCCCAGCATTTT. Translation: CASSPRTGVWSNQPQHF. Complete variable domain (other parts from reference TRBV5-8 and TRBJ1-5): EAGVTQSPTHLIKTRGQQATLRCSPISGHTSVYWYQQALGLGLQFLLWYDEGEERNRGNFPPRFSGRQFPNYSSELNVNALELEDSALYLCASSPRTGVWSNQPQHFGDGTRLSIL.

The CDR3 sequence is CASSGRDSMNTEAFF. The DNA of the CDR3 is TGTGCCAGCAGCGGAAGGGACAGCATGAACACTGAAGCTTTCTTT. The V and J genes are TRBV9 and TRBJ1-1; 7 bases agree with TRBD1. This CDR3 is built from 15 residues. J gave up 0 bases and V 3 bases, and 5 bases lay outside the gene matches. Germline values: CDR1 SGDLS, CDR2 YYNGEE.

The chain combines TRBV15 with TRBJ2-7, with a possible D match to TRBD1 (6 bases). The V and J ends lost 1 base and 0 bases respectively, with 13 bases between them. CDR1 LNHNV and CDR2 YYDKDF come from the germline V gene (reference sequence). The CDR3 spans 16 residues. CDR3 bases: TGTGCCACCAGCAGAGCCCCAGGGGAAATCTCCTACGAGCAGTACTTC. This encodes CATSRAPGEISYEQYF. Filled out from reference TRBV15 and TRBJ2-7, the complete variable domain reads DAMVIQNPRYQVTQFGKPVTLSCSQTLNHNVMYWYQQKSSQAPKLLFHYYDKDFNNEADTPDNFQSRRPNTSFCFLDIRSPGLGDTAMYLCATSRAPGEISYEQYFGPGTRLTVT.

The chain recombines TRBV30 with TRBJ2-4; the D gene is possibly TRBD2 (5 bases). This CDR3 has 14 amino acids. CDR1 GTSNPN and CDR2 SVGIG come from the germline V gene (reference sequence). With 7 bases removed from V and 3 bases from J, the gap between germline ends came to 16 bases. The CDR3 here is CASQSAGDKNIQYF. CDR3 nucleotide sequence: TGTGCCTCCCAGTCGGCCGGGGACAAAAACATTCAGTACTTC.

The V call is TRBV27, the J call TRBJ1-2; 8 nucleotides agree with TRBD1. CDR3 size: 15 residues. CDR1 MNHEY and CDR2 SMNVEV come from the germline V gene (reference sequence). V lost 5 bases to trimming and J lost 4 bases; unmatched junction nucleotides: 9. CDR3 sequence: CASSPQGTGSYGYTF. In DNA form, the CDR3 reads TGTGCCAGCAGTCCCCAAGGGACAGGAAGCTATGGCTACACCTTC.

V gene TRBV11-3 combines with J gene TRBJ1-1, with D possibly TRBD1 on 5 matching bases. This CDR3 comprises 14 residues. Trimming left V 5 bases short and J 4 bases short, with 14 bases between. CDR1 is SGHNT and CDR2 is YENEEA in the germline V gene. The CDR3 bases are TGTGCCAGCAGCCAAGGGGTAGTGGGCACTGAAGCTTTCTTT. This encodes CASSQGVVGTEAFF.

V is TRBV29-1 and J is TRBJ1-2; D is unclear. Germline values: CDR1 SQVTM, CDR2 ANQGSEA. The CDR3 runs 14 residues. Trimming pared 3 bases from V and 0 bases from J, leaving 11 bases between. This CDR3 is CSVDPTEPNYGYTF. The CDR3 coding sequence is TGCAGCGTTGATCCTACAGAACCTAACTATGGCTACACCTTC.

The count of this clone is one. The chain is built from TRBV5-6 and TRBJ2-1, with TRBD1 matching 7 bases. The length of the CDR3 is 16 residues. Germline CDR1 reads SGHDT; CDR2 reads YYEEEE. With V trimmed by 0 bases and J by 3 bases, 6 bases remained unmatched. DNA of the CDR3: TGTGCCAGCAGCTTGGTTGAGGACAGGATCTACAATGAGCAGTTCTTC. It specifies CASSLVEDRIYNEQFF. Complete variable domain (other parts from reference TRBV5-6 and TRBJ2-1): DAGVTQSPTHLIKTRGQQVTLRCSPKSGHDTVSWYQQALGQGPQFIFQYYEEEERQRGNFPDRFSGHQFPNYSSELNVNALLLGDSALYLCASSLVEDRIYNEQFFGPGTRLTVL.

This clone was recorded a few times. This rearrangement joins TRBV5-1 to TRBJ2-2; TRBD2 matches 11 bases. The CDR3 contains 16 residues. Germline assignment: CDR1 SGHRS and CDR2 YFSETQ. V shed 1 base and J 7 bases; nucleotides not matched to a gene: 6. The chain's CDR3 is CASSLKLAGVGGELFF. Written as DNA, the CDR3 is TGCGCCAGCAGCTTGAAACTAGCGGGAGTTGGCGGGGAGCTGTTTTTT. The full variable domain, in which reference TRBV5-1 and TRBJ2-2 provide the parts outside the CDR3, is KAGVTQTPRYLIKTRGQQVTLSCSPISGHRSVSWYQQTPGQGLQFLFEYFSETQRNKGNFPGRFSGRQFSNSRSEMNVSTLELGDSALYLCASSLKLAGVGGELFFGEGSRLTVL.

This rearrangement joins TRBV5-6 to TRBJ2-2, with 8 bases that match TRBD1. The CDR3 contains 17 residues. Germline V gene lookup returns CDR1 SGHDT and CDR2 YYEEEE. Trimming removed 4 bases from V and 1 base from J; junction bases left unmatched: 9. The CDR3 is CASSLLGQGQNTGELFF. In DNA form, the CDR3 reads TGTGCCAGCAGCCTCCTAGGACAGGGTCAGAACACCGGGGAGCTGTTTTTT.

The V call is TRBV11-3, the J call TRBJ2-3, with TRBD2 matching over 11 bases. CDR1 SGHNT and CDR2 YENEEA come from the germline V gene. The CDR3 has 19 amino acids. V trimming: 0 bases; J trimming: 3 bases; junction bases outside the gene matches: 11. This CDR3 is CASSLDRASGRPGTDTQYF. CDR3 bases: TGTGCCAGCAGCTTAGATCGAGCTAGCGGGAGGCCAGGAACAGATACGCAGTATTTT.

The chain links TRBV10-1 to TRBJ2-7, with D unclear. The CDR3 spans 12 residues. CDR1 and CDR2 (germline): WNHNN, SYGVQD (reference sequence). V dropped 1 base and J dropped 3 bases, with 4 bases sitting between them. Here the CDR3 reads CASSEWSYEQYF. The CDR3 DNA reads TGCGCCAGCAGTGAGTGGAGCTACGAGCAGTACTTC.

This sequence joins TRBV11-3 and TRBJ1-2; 7 positions agree with TRBD1. The CDR3 is made up of 13 amino acids. Germline CDR1 is SGHNT and CDR2 is YENEEA. The trim removed 5 bases at V and 4 bases at J, leaving 4 bases unmatched. CDR3 nucleotides: TGTGCCAGCAGCCGACAGGGCCTCTATGGCTACACCTTC. Translation: CASSRQGLYGYTF.

This sequence joins TRBV4-1 and TRBJ2-7, with TRBD1 matching 7 bases. CDR1 is MGHRA, CDR2 YSYEKL, per germline. This CDR3 has 16 residues. J gave up 9 bases and V 7 bases, and 21 bases lay outside the gene matches. CDR3 protein: CASTPQEGQTWSGQYF. The CDR3, as DNA: TGCGCCAGCACCCCCCAAGAGGGACAGACCTGGAGTGGGCAGTACTTC.

The gene calls are TRBV7-9 and TRBJ1-2; 7 nucleotides agree with TRBD1. After removal of 8 bases from V and 0 bases from J, the junction contained 6 bases not matched to a gene. Germline CDR1 SEHNR, CDR2 FQNEAQ (reference sequence). CDR3 length equals 14 residues. CDR3 protein: CASGRQGSNYGYTF. The CDR3 DNA reads as TGTGCCAGCGGACGACAGGGCTCTAACTATGGCTACACCTTC.

This clone was detected only once. The rearrangement links TRBV5-6 to TRBJ1-1, with D possibly being TRBD1 (5 bases). The CDR3 length is 14 residues. CDR1 is SGHDT and CDR2 is YYEEEE in the germline V gene. V lost 1 base and J 4 bases, leaving 11 bases between the germline ends. Here the CDR3 reads CASSLIWGGTEAFF. The DNA for the CDR3 is TGTGCCAGCAGCTTGATTTGGGGGGGCACTGAAGCTTTCTTT.

The chain carries TRBV5-8 and TRBJ2-7, with a possible D match to TRBD1 (5 bases). The CDR3 covers 17 residues. Trimming took off 4 bases at V and 0 bases at J, with 20 bases between the two ends. CDR1 and CDR2 from the germline V gene are SGHTS and YDEGEE. The CDR3 spells CASSQRRSRQFSYEQYF. The CDR3 DNA follows: TGTGCCAGCAGCCAAAGACGCTCTCGACAGTTCTCCTACGAGCAGTACTTC.

The chain carries TRBV19 and TRBJ2-1; 7 bases line up with TRBD2. The CDR3 extends over 15 amino acids. Germline V lookup: CDR1 LNHDA, CDR2 SQIVND (reference sequence). Trimming removed 5 bases from V and 4 bases from J; junction bases left unmatched: 8. This CDR3 is CASSPRGRVYNEQFF. Here the CDR3 DNA reads TGTGCCAGTAGTCCCCGGGGGAGGGTATACAATGAGCAGTTCTTC.

The chain is built from TRBV2 and TRBJ1-1, with D possibly TRBD1 on 6 matching bases. Germline-derived CDR1 and CDR2 are SNHLY and FYNNEI. V lost 6 bases to trimming and J lost 0 bases, with 8 bases between them. The CDR3 length is 13 residues. The CDR3 loop reads CASRGQMNTEAFF. DNA of the CDR3: TGTGCCAGCAGAGGACAGATGAACACTGAAGCTTTCTTT.

This chain uses TRBV5-1 with TRBJ1-4, with 7 bases matching TRBD1. V dropped 4 bases and J dropped 3; count of bases not matched to a gene: 6. This CDR3 contains 15 residues. Germline loops: CDR1 SGHRS, CDR2 YFSETQ. CDR3 coding DNA: TGCGCCAGCAGCAGTTGGACAGGACCTAATGAAAAACTGTTTTTT. It encodes CASSSWTGPNEKLFF.

The chain links TRBV12-5 to TRBJ1-4, with D unresolved. This CDR3 comprises 15 residues. Germline assignment: CDR1 LGHNT and CDR2 FRNRAP. V was trimmed by 5 bases and J by 8 bases, leaving 18 bases between them. The CDR3 loop reads CASGLTKYAIEKLFF. In DNA, the CDR3 is TGTGCTAGTGGTCTCACGAAGTATGCGATCGAAAAACTGTTTTTT.

The chain links TRBV12-5 to TRBJ2-5, with TRBD2 matching 8 bases. Germline values: CDR1 LGHNT, CDR2 FRNRAP. V shed 5 bases, J shed 2 bases, and the junction held 1 base outside the gene matches. The CDR3 consists of 13 residues. DNA of the CDR3: TGTGCTAGTGGTGGGACTAGTCAAGAGACCCAGTACTTC. Translation gives CASGGTSQETQYF.

The V and J genes are TRBV11-2 and TRBJ2-7; 8 bases line up with TRBD2. V trimming: 4 bases; J trimming: 1 base; junction bases outside the gene matches: 3. CDR3 length equals 14 residues. Germline CDR1 and CDR2: SGHAT and FQNNGV. This chain's CDR3 is CASSSSGGSYEQYF. In DNA form, the CDR3 reads TGTGCCAGCAGCTCCTCGGGGGGGTCCTACGAGCAGTACTTC.

CDR3: CASFPFDRGSEKLFF. The CDR3 region has the DNA TGTGCCAGCTTCCCCTTCGACAGGGGGAGTGAAAAACTGTTTTTT. The genes are TRBV2 and TRBJ1-4; TRBD1 aligns across 9 bases. The ends lost 8 bases at V and 7 bases at J; junction bases unmatched: 11. The CDR3 has 15 amino acids. In germline, CDR1 is SNHLY, CDR2 FYNNEI.

The genes are TRBV9 and TRBJ2-3, with 7 bases matching TRBD2. The CDR3 has 13 residues. The germline gives CDR1 SGDLS, CDR2 YYNGEE. V gave up 6 bases and J gave up 0 bases; unmatched junction bases: 1. The CDR3 region has the DNA TGTGCCAGCACCGGGGGGAGCACAGATACGCAGTATTTT. This gives the protein CASTGGSTDTQYF.